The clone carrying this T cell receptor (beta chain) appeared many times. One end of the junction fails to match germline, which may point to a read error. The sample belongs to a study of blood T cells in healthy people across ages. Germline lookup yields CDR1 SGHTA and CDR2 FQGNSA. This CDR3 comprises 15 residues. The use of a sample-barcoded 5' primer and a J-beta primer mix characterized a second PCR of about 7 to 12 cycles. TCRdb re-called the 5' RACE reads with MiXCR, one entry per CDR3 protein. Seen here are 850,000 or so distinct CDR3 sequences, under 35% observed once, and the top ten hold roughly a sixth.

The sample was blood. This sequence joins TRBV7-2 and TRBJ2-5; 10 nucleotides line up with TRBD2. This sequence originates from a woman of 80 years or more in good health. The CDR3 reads CASCLLAGIEETQYF. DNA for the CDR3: TGTGCCAGCTGCTTACTAGCGGGGATAGAAGAGACCCAGTACTTC.